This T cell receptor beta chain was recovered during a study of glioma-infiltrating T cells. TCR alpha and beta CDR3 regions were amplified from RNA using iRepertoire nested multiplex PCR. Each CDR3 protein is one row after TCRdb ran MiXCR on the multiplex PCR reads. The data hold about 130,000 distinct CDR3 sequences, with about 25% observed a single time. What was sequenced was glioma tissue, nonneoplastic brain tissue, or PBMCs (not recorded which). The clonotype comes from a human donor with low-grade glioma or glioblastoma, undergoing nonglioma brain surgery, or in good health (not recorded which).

Here the CDR3 reads CASSQDLDWPQHF. Written as DNA, the CDR3 is TGCGCCAGCAGCCAAGATCTAGATTGGCCCCAGCATTTT. V and J are TRBV4-1 and TRBJ1-5, with D hard to call. This CDR3 contains 13 residues. Germline V gives CDR1 MGHRA, CDR2 YSYEKL. The ends were cut back, 0 bases at V and 9 bases at J, with 9 bases in the middle.